This T cell receptor beta chain is drawn from a study of T cell responses to AZD1222 COVID-19 vaccine. The germline CDR1 and CDR2 sequences are SGDLS and YYNGEE. The CDR3 runs to 15 residues. J gave up 4 bases and V 3 bases, and 3 bases lay outside the gene matches. General observations from the study: Repertoire sampling was restricted to post-peak T cell response timepoints. Spike-wide coverage was observed for vaccine-associated CD4 TCRs, with dominant responses at 160-218 and 743-854. Donor demographics were predominantly white British with a female majority; clonal diversity may be underestimated. Unmutated variant regions reportedly attract nearly half of all spike-specific TCRs.

Some clones are missing from TCRdb's copy, which holds only in-frame ones; the method was immunoSEQ multiplex PCR. The repertoire consists of over 150,000 clones, with about 91% occurring once and the leading ten covering 4.4%. Comments on this clone: Its antigen remains unknown.

The chain joins TRBV9 to TRBJ2-3, with 12 positions matching TRBD1. Sequencing used peripheral blood, obtained on day 0 of MenACWY control vaccination. This receptor was obtained from an adult in good health. For the CDR3, the DNA is TGTGCCAGCAGCGCCCGGGACAGGGGGCCAGATACGCAGTATTTT. It translates to CASSARDRGPDTQYF. Using reference TRBV9 and TRBJ2-3 for the parts outside the CDR3, the full variable domain is DSGVTQTPKHLITATGQRVTLRCSPRSGDLSVYWYQQSLDQGLQFLIQYYNGEERAKGNILERFSAQQFPDLHSELNLSSLELGDSALYFCASSARDRGPDTQYFGPGTRLTVL.